These 8 T cell receptor beta chains were sequenced from one sample in a study of T cells in Graves' hyperthyroidism and ophthalmopathy. TCR beta CDR3 regions were amplified from RNA transcripts. The study used the HTBI primer set for a first-round RT-PCR of the TCR CDR3. One entry per CDR3 protein, called by TCRdb with MiXCR from the multiplex PCR reads. This sample carries 480,000 or so distinct CDR3 sequences, 46% of them seen once, and the ten largest clones take about two fifths. Sequencing used peripheral blood or thyroid tissue (not recorded which). Every receptor here comes from an adult woman with Graves' disease, either hyperthyroidism or ophthalmopathy (not recorded which).

This chain connects TRBV7-9 to TRBJ1-2, with TRBD1 as a possible D gene (6 bases). V shed 9 bases and J shed 2 bases, with 19 bases lying between them. This CDR3 is built from 15 residues. The germline CDR1 and CDR2 sequences are SEHNR and FQNEAQ (reference sequence). The CDR3 protein is CASSPASQGNYGYTF. CDR3 nucleotide sequence: TGTGCCAGTTCCCCGGCCTCACAGGGCAACTATGGCTACACCTTC.

The count of this clonotype is one. The chain has TRBV24-1 and TRBJ1-1; TRBD1 is a possible D gene (5 bases). CDR1 is KGHDR and CDR2 is SFDVKD in the germline V gene. This CDR3 contains 14 residues. V lost 6 bases to trimming and J lost 1 base, with 11 bases between them. The CDR3: CATSSDGTNTEAFF. As DNA, the CDR3 is TGTGCCACCAGTTCCGACGGGACGAACACTGAAGCTTTCTTT.

This clonotype has more than one count but fewer than ten. The rearrangement links TRBV7-2 to TRBJ2-5; D is possibly TRBD2 (5 bases). Trimming left V 6 bases short and J 1 base short, with 15 bases between. This CDR3 is 15 amino acids long. Germline CDR1 and CDR2: SGHTA and FQGNSA. The CDR3 reads CASSRETGLQETQYF. DNA of the CDR3: TGTGCCAGCAGTAGGGAGACGGGTCTCCAAGAGACCCAGTACTTC.

The chain is built from TRBV5-1 and TRBJ2-7; the match to TRBD1 covers 7 bases. V shed 0 bases and J 6 bases; nucleotides not matched to a gene: 3. The CDR3 loop spans 13 amino acids. Germline V gene lookup returns CDR1 SGHRS and CDR2 YFSETQ. The CDR3 loop reads CASSLARDSEQYF. The CDR3, as DNA: TGCGCCAGCAGCTTGGCCAGGGACAGCGAGCAGTACTTC.

In this sample, this clonotype turned up many times. The chain carries TRBV19 and TRBJ1-1; 7 positions match TRBD1. This CDR3 spans 16 amino acids. Germline loops: CDR1 LNHDA, CDR2 SQIVND (reference sequence). V gave up 4 bases and J gave up 0 bases; unmatched junction bases: 8. The CDR3 DNA sequence: TGTGCCAGTAGTACCCCGACAGGGTTTCTGAACACTGAAGCTTTCTTT. Its translation: CASSTPTGFLNTEAFF.

As to this clonotype: A much larger clone is a single base away; this may be a read error. The chain has TRBV20-1 and TRBJ1-1, with D possibly matching TRBD1 (6 bases). The germline CDR1 and CDR2 sequences are DFQATT and SNEGSKA (reference sequence). There are 15 residues in the CDR3. V lost 5 bases, J lost 4 bases, and 20 bases lay in between. The DNA for the CDR3 is TGCAGTGCTTCAACAGGGATGGAGATGAGCACTGAAGCTTTCTTT. Translation gives CSASTGMEMSTEAFF.

This clonotype was counted many times. This chain uses TRBV7-8 with TRBJ2-7; perhaps TRBD1 as D (6 bases). The ends were cut back, 6 bases at V and 2 bases at J, with 17 bases in the middle. The germline V gene has CDR1 SGHVS and CDR2 FQNEAQ. The CDR3 is 15 amino acids. The CDR3 DNA is TGTGCCAGCAGACCGAGGGGGTCAGGGGCCTACGAGCAGTACTTC. The encoded protein is CASRPRGSGAYEQYF.

The rearrangement uses TRBV7-2 and TRBJ1-6, with unresolved D. CDR1 SGHTA and CDR2 FQGNSA come from the germline V gene. The CDR3 is 14 residues long. Trimming pared 5 bases from V and 9 bases from J, leaving 14 bases between. CDR3 bases: TGTGCCAGCAGCCCCGGGCTGTACGGTTCACCCCTCCACTTT. Translating gives CASSPGLYGSPLHF.